The 15 T cell receptor beta chains in this list originate from one sample, sequenced in a study of shared clonotypes between healthy human individuals. Measured with immunoSEQ multiplex PCR; TCRdb has only the in-frame clones, and not every one. The sample includes about 460,000 clones, over 60% of them seen just once. Sequenced sample: PBMCs. All receptors come from a woman aged 40-49 years in good health. Some clones in this sample may be carry-over from other donors' samples.

V and J are TRBV4-1 and TRBJ1-3; unclear D gene. CDR3 length: 13 residues. The ends were cut back, 2 bases at V and 4 bases at J, with 6 bases in the middle. Germline V CDR1 and CDR2: MGHRA, YSYEKL. In nucleotides, the CDR3 is TGCGCCAGCAGCCAACTAATCGGAAACACCATATATTTT. As protein: CASSQLIGNTIYF.

This clone was seen only once. This chain joins TRBV7-8 and TRBJ1-5; unclear D gene. The CDR3 has 14 residues. Trimming pared 7 bases from V and 0 bases from J, leaving 10 bases between. CDR1 and CDR2 (germline): SGHVS, FQNEAQ. The CDR3 region has the DNA TGTGCCAGCACCAACCCAGATAGCAATCAGCCCCAGCATTTT. It is translated as CASTNPDSNQPQHF.

The V and J genes are TRBV4-1 and TRBJ1-1, with a tentative D call TRBD1 (5 bases). This CDR3 comprises 15 residues. Germline CDR1 MGHRA, CDR2 YSYEKL. Trimming stripped 2 bases from V and 3 bases from J, with 13 bases between. The CDR3 protein is CASSQLVPGDTEAFF. DNA of the CDR3: TGCGCCAGCAGCCAATTAGTCCCGGGGGACACTGAAGCTTTCTTT.

V is TRBV2 and J is TRBJ2-7, with TRBD2 identical over 9 bases. Germline CDR1 SNHLY, CDR2 FYNNEI. The CDR3 spans 15 residues. J gave up 5 bases and V 7 bases, and 12 bases lay outside the gene matches. CDR3: CASTRSRGGRDEQYF. The CDR3 DNA sequence: TGTGCCAGCACTCGCAGTAGGGGCGGGAGGGACGAGCAGTACTTC.

Only one count was recorded for this clone. The gene calls are TRBV28 and TRBJ1-6; D remains unclear. From germline, CDR1 is MDHEN and CDR2 SYDVKM. This CDR3 comprises 14 residues. The V gene lost 4 bases and the J gene lost 5 bases, with 9 bases spanning the gap. The CDR3 sequence: CASSSGFHNSPLHF. DNA for the CDR3: TGTGCCAGCAGTTCGGGATTTCATAATTCACCCCTCCACTTT. The full variable domain, rest sourced from reference TRBV28 and TRBJ1-6, is DVKVTQSSRYLVKRTGEKVFLECVQDMDHENMFWYRQDPGLGLRLIYFSYDVKMKEKGDIPEGYSVSREKKERFSLILESASTNQTSMYLCASSSGFHNSPLHFGNGTRLTVT.

This clone was seen once. The rearrangement links TRBV4-1 to TRBJ1-2; no reliable D call. This CDR3 has 15 amino acids. Trimming took 3 bases from V and 0 from J, leaving 11 bases between them. The germline gives CDR1 MGHRA, CDR2 YSYEKL. CDR3 DNA: TGCGCCAGCAGCCAGGTTCGAACTACTAACTATGGCTACACCTTC. Amino acids: CASSQVRTTNYGYTF.

The chain combines TRBV7-6 with TRBJ2-1; D not resolved. This CDR3 has 12 amino acids. Trimming took off 5 bases at V and 7 bases at J, with 9 bases between the two ends. In germline, CDR1 is SGHVS, CDR2 FNYEAQ. The CDR3 nucleotides read TGTGCCAGCAGCCAGACTCGTAATGAGCAGTTCTTC. It is translated as CASSQTRNEQFF.

V and J are TRBV27 and TRBJ2-1, with 7 bases aligning to TRBD2. Looked up from germline, CDR1 is MNHEY and CDR2 is SMNVEV (reference sequence). Trimming took 5 bases from V and 4 from J; bases not matched to a gene: 8. CDR3 length equals 15 residues. CDR3 region: CASSLGLGAYNEQFF. The CDR3 nucleotides read TGTGCCAGCAGTCTCGGACTAGGCGCATACAATGAGCAGTTCTTC.

Comment on this clone: This sample includes further DNA sequences coding for the same CDR3. The rearrangement links TRBV9 to TRBJ2-1, with 7 bases matching TRBD2. The V gene's germline CDR1 is SGDLS and CDR2 YYNGEE. The CDR3 is 14 residues long. V lost 2 bases and J lost 3; bases outside the gene matches: 2. The CDR3 here is CASSVASGYNEQFF. CDR3 DNA sequence: TGTGCCAGCAGCGTCGCTAGCGGCTACAATGAGCAGTTCTTC.

The table lists this clone with many counts. The identical CDR3 is also encoded by other nucleotide sequences in the sample. The CDR3 bases are TGTGCCAGCAGTGATACAGGGGAACCCTACAATGAGCAGTTCTTC. Amino acid sequence: CASSDTGEPYNEQFF. J is TRBJ2-1 and V is TRBV28, with 7 bases aligning to TRBD1. After removal of 5 bases from V and 2 bases from J, the junction contained 6 bases not matched to a gene. Germline V CDR1 and CDR2: MDHEN, SYDVKM. The CDR3 is 15 amino acids.

The chain is built from TRBV6-4 and TRBJ2-2; D possibly corresponds to TRBD2 (6 bases). The V gene lost 8 bases and the J gene lost 5 bases, with 15 bases spanning the gap. This CDR3 spans 14 amino acids. Per germline, CDR1 MRHNA and CDR2 SNTAGT. CDR3 residues: CASSLLEGTGELFF. The CDR3 region has the DNA TGTGCCAGCTCCCTCTTGGAGGGAACCGGGGAGCTGTTTTTT.

V and J are TRBV29-1 and TRBJ2-7; 11 bases map to TRBD1. After removal of 7 bases from V and 5 bases from J, the junction contained 10 bases not matched to a gene. Looked up from germline, CDR1 is SQVTM and CDR2 is ANQGSEA. The CDR3 length is 14 residues. The CDR3, as DNA: TGCAGCGCTGCTTTAGGGACAGGGGGAAACGAGCAGTACTTC. This gives the protein CSAALGTGGNEQYF.

This clone was counted a few times. The chain employs TRBV18 and TRBJ2-7, with D unclear. The CDR3 contains 14 residues. The V end was cut by 6 bases, the J end by 0 bases, with 12 bases between. Germline V gene lookup returns CDR1 KGHSH and CDR2 LQKENI. Written as DNA, the CDR3 is TGTGCCAGCTCCAGGCCTCCGAGCTCCTACGAGCAGTACTTC. As protein: CASSRPPSSYEQYF. The entire variable domain, with the rest obtained from reference TRBV18 and TRBJ2-7, is as follows: NAGVMQNPRHLVRRRGQEARLRCSPMKGHSHVYWYRQLPEEGLKFMVYLQKENIIDESGMPKERFSAEFPKEGPSILRIQQVVRGDSAAYFCASSRPPSSYEQYFGPGTRLTVT.

The chain employs TRBV11-2 and TRBJ2-7; no definite D call. The V end lost 2 bases, the J end lost 4 bases, and 6 bases lay between the germline ends. There are 12 residues in the CDR3. In germline, CDR1 is SGHAT, CDR2 FQNNGV. The chain's CDR3 is CASSLQRYEQYF. In nucleotides, the CDR3 is TGTGCCAGCAGCTTACAACGATACGAGCAGTACTTC.

V usage is TRBV11-2 and J usage is TRBJ2-1; D is ambiguous. Trimming shortened V by 3 bases and J by 2 bases, and 8 bases separated the two germline ends. CDR3 size: 14 residues. The germline gives CDR1 SGHAT, CDR2 FQNNGV. The CDR3 here is CASSLSGPYNEQFF. CDR3 in DNA: TGTGCCAGCAGCTTGTCCGGCCCCTACAATGAGCAGTTCTTC.